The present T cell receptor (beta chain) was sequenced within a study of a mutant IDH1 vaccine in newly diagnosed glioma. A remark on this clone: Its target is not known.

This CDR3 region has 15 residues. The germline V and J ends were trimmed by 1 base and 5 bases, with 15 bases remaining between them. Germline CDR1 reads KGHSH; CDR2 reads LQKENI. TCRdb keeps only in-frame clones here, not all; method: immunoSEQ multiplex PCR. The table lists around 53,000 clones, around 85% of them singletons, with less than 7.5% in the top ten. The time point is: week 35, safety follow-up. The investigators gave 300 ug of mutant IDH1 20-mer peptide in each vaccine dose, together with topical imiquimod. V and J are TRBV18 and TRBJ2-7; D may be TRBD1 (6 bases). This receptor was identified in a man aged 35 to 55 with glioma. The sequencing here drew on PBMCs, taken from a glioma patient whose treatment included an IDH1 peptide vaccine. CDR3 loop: CASSPQTGYPDEQYF. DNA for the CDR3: TGTGCCAGCTCACCACAGACAGGTTACCCGGACGAGCAGTACTTC.